The text below deals with one TCR beta chain. Antigen: not known. This record belongs to a study of a mutant IDH1 vaccine in newly diagnosed glioma. There are 15 residues in the CDR3. Germline CDR1 and CDR2: SGHAT and FQNNGV. V was trimmed by 4 bases and J by 9 bases, leaving 16 bases between them. Profiling relied on immunoSEQ multiplex PCR, and the TCRdb table lists in-frame clones only, not all of them. The sample comprises approximately 30,000 clones, about 76% of which are singletons, and around 7.6% rests with the top ten. Regarding time point: week 35, safety follow-up. It was 300 ug of mutant IDH1 20-mer peptide that made up each vaccine dose, given with topical imiquimod. All eight of the vaccinations patients received fell in weeks 1, 3, 5, 7, 11, 15, 19 and 23. New WHO grade 3 or 4 astrocytomas that were IDH1-mutant and ATRX-lost had been found in donors.

The source material was PBMCs, sampled from a glioma patient whose treatment included an IDH1 peptide vaccine. The chain links TRBV11-2 to TRBJ1-6; maybe TRBD1 (6 bases). This clonotype originated in a man in his fifties or sixties with glioma. The CDR3 bases are TGTGCCAGCAGCTCCCTCACAGGGATCGGTTCACCCCTCCACTTT. This translates into CASSSLTGIGSPLHF.